Presented here are 12 T cell receptor beta chains from one specimen sequenced in a study of glioma-infiltrating T cells after dendritic cell vaccination. Produced via immunoSEQ multiplex PCR; TCRdb's table is partial and in-frame only. Found here are some 100,000 clones, around 85% of them singletons; the top ten hold less than 3%. Source: blood, taken before dendritic cell vaccination. The receptors come from a human donor with glioblastoma.

The chain combines TRBV6-5 with TRBJ1-1; perhaps TRBD1 as D (5 bases). This CDR3 is 12 amino acids long. Trimming stripped 2 bases from V and 12 bases from J, with 13 bases between. Germline V CDR1 and CDR2: MNHEY, SVGAGI. This CDR3 reads CASSYRGSETFF. The DNA for the CDR3 is TGTGCCAGCAGTTACCGGGGGTCGGAAACTTTCTTT.

The CDR3 here is CSAGQDYEQYF. DNA for the CDR3: TGCAGCGCGGGACAAGACTACGAGCAGTACTTC. The chain employs TRBV29-1 and TRBJ2-7, with a tentative D call TRBD1 (6 bases). Trimming took off 7 bases at V and 3 bases at J, with 10 bases between the two ends. CDR3 length: 11 amino acids. Per the germline V gene, CDR1 is SQVTM and CDR2 is ANQGSEA.

The chain combines TRBV4-1 with TRBJ2-7; TRBD2 aligns across 14 bases. Germline assignment: CDR1 MGHRA and CDR2 YSYEKL. V trimming: 1 base; J trimming: 7 bases; junction bases outside the gene matches: 9. This CDR3 contains 17 residues. Here the CDR3 DNA reads TGCGCCAGCAGCCAAGCAGGACTAGCGGGGGGTCAGGGTGAGCAGTACTTC. Its protein is CASSQAGLAGGQGEQYF.

This clone was found once. This chain connects TRBV7-2 to TRBJ1-2, with D possibly matching TRBD1 (5 bases). V shed 5 bases and J shed 7 bases, with 17 bases lying between them. The V gene's germline CDR1 is SGHTA and CDR2 FQGNSA. CDR3 length: 14 residues. The CDR3, as DNA: TGTGCCAGCAGCGGAGGGGAAGGGTGGGGTGGCTACACCTTC. Translated: CASSGGEGWGGYTF.

This clone has only one observation. The chain employs TRBV5-1 and TRBJ1-1; the D gene is possibly TRBD1 (5 bases). V was pared by 3 bases and J by 0 bases, with 12 bases between. This CDR3 is built from 15 residues. The germline gives CDR1 SGHRS, CDR2 YFSETQ. CDR3 amino acids: CASSSREGLNTEAFF. DNA for the CDR3: TGCGCCAGCAGCTCCAGGGAAGGCCTGAACACTGAAGCTTTCTTT.

The chain recombines TRBV18 with TRBJ2-7, with D maybe TRBD1 (6 bases). The CDR3 spans 13 residues. Germline assignment: CDR1 KGHSH and CDR2 LQKENI. V lost 2 bases, J lost 4 bases, and 9 bases lay in between. The CDR3 loop reads CASSPNREYEQYF. CDR3 DNA: TGTGCCAGCTCACCAAACAGGGAGTACGAGCAGTACTTC.

This chain connects TRBV4-3 to TRBJ2-1; the match to TRBD2 covers 9 bases. This CDR3 is built from 16 residues. CDR1 is LGHNA and CDR2 is YSLEER in the germline V gene. Trimming removed 8 bases from V and 0 bases from J; junction bases left unmatched: 8. The CDR3 sequence: CASVPGTSFSYNEQFF. CDR3 DNA sequence: TGCGCCAGCGTCCCCGGGACTAGCTTCTCCTACAATGAGCAGTTCTTC.

J is TRBJ2-7 and V is TRBV6-1, with 7 positions matching TRBD2. The germline V gene encodes CDR1 MNHNS and CDR2 SASEGT. Germline trimming cut 6 bases from V and 7 bases from J; bases unmatched to any gene: 15. The CDR3 runs 15 residues. The CDR3 sequence: CASSEHSGTYGEQYF. In DNA, the CDR3 is TGTGCCAGCAGCGAGCACAGCGGGACCTACGGGGAGCAGTACTTC.

This chain connects TRBV2 to TRBJ1-1, with 8 bases identical to TRBD1. This CDR3 has 16 amino acids. The V and J ends lost 3 bases and 0 bases, in that order; junction bases with no gene match: 6. CDR1 and CDR2 (germline): SNHLY, FYNNEI. The CDR3 DNA reads as TGTGCCAGCAGTGACCGGACAGGGTACATGAACACTGAAGCTTTCTTT. It yields the protein CASSDRTGYMNTEAFF. The full variable domain, in which reference TRBV2 and TRBJ1-1 provide the parts outside the CDR3, is EPEVTQTPSHQVTQMGQEVILRCVPISNHLYFYWYRQILGQKVEFLVSFYNNEISEKSEIFDDQFSVERPDGSNFTLKIRSTKLEDSAMYFCASSDRTGYMNTEAFFGQGTRLTVV.

The chain employs TRBV19 and TRBJ1-1; unclear D gene. The CDR3 totals 13 residues. CDR1 is LNHDA, CDR2 SQIVND, per germline (reference sequence). The V end lost 3 bases, the J end lost 7 bases, and 12 bases lay between the germline ends. The DNA for the CDR3 is TGTGCCAGTAGTATTCGGGTGGGTAGTGAAGCTTTCTTT. This translates into CASSIRVGSEAFF.

This sequence joins TRBV4-1 and TRBJ1-2; no reliable D call. Germline CDR1 and CDR2: MGHRA and YSYEKL. The V end was cut by 0 bases, the J end by 0 bases, with 8 bases between. The CDR3 is made up of 15 amino acids. The CDR3 DNA reads TGCGCCAGCAGCCAAGATGGGGAGCCTAACTATGGCTACACCTTC. This codes for CASSQDGEPNYGYTF.

The V call is TRBV9, the J call TRBJ1-5; D is ambiguous. V lost 2 bases, J lost 4 bases, and 13 bases lay in between. The CDR3 is 15 residues long. CDR1 is SGDLS and CDR2 is YYNGEE in the germline V gene. Here the CDR3 reads CASSVDGVWNQPQHF. The CDR3 DNA is TGTGCCAGCAGCGTTGATGGAGTGTGGAATCAGCCCCAGCATTTT.